The 21 T cell receptor beta chains below all came from one sample that was sequenced in a study of graft-versus-host responses after intestinal transplantation (dated by TCRdb to the early 2020s). Antigen specificity for these receptors is unknown. In light of the paper, this sample's time point label describes: cells obtained before transplantation from donor or recipient. The library came from the immunoSEQ multiplex PCR assay. What TCRdb holds here is the immuneACCESS table cut down to in-frame rearrangements. Part of the clones is not present; checked against another copy, under half of the missing clones reflect an unresolved V gene, and the others are unexplained. The sample records roughly 98,000 clones, 85% to 95% of which are singletons. The ten top clones hold less than 1.5% of the sample. The specimen comprised unstimulated CD8+ T cells sorted from spleen or lymph node cells, sampled before transplant. These receptors were obtained from a human donor who was the organ donor for an intestinal transplant.

This sequence joins TRBV7-9 and TRBJ1-4, with D tentatively TRBD1 (6 bases). Trimming took off 0 bases at V and 8 bases at J, with 16 bases between the two ends. There are 16 residues in the CDR3. CDR1 and CDR2 (germline): SEHNR, FQNEAQ (reference sequence). CDR3 region: CASSLATRGAGEKLFF. In DNA, the CDR3 is TGTGCCAGCAGCTTAGCGACCCGGGGGGCAGGGGAAAAACTGTTTTTT. Complete variable domain (other parts from reference TRBV7-9 and TRBJ1-4): DTGVSQNPRHKITKRGQNVTFRCDPISEHNRLYWYRQTLGQGPEFLTYFQNEAQLEKSRLLSDRFSAERPKGSFSTLEIQRTEQGDSAMYLCASSLATRGAGEKLFFGSGTQLSVL.

The V gene is TRBV29-1, the J gene TRBJ1-1; D is undetermined. The CDR3 extends over 12 amino acids. CDR1 is SQVTM and CDR2 is ANQGSEA in the germline V gene. Deletions cut 4 bases from V and 0 bases from J, with 6 bases between. The CDR3 DNA sequence: TGCAGCGTTGGAGGGATGAACACTGAAGCTTTCTTT. Amino acids: CSVGGMNTEAFF. The whole variable domain, filled in from reference TRBV29-1 and TRBJ1-1, reads SAVISQKPSRDICQRGTSLTIQCQVDSQVTMMFWYRQQPGQSLTLIATANQGSEATYESGFVIDKFPISRPNLTFSTLTVSNMSPEDSSIYLCSVGGMNTEAFFGQGTRLTVV.

The CDR3 nucleotides read TGTGCCAGCAGCTTGGGGACAGGCGATCAGCCCCAGCATTTT. This encodes CASSLGTGDQPQHF. V is TRBV13 and J is TRBJ1-5, with 8 bases aligning to TRBD1. After removal of 3 bases from V and 5 bases from J, the junction contained 3 bases not matched to a gene. The CDR3 contains 14 residues. Germline CDR1 is PRHDT and CDR2 is FYEKMQ (reference sequence).

This clone was picked up one time. The V and J genes are TRBV2 and TRBJ2-3, with 10 bases that match TRBD2. The CDR3 has 15 residues. J lost 7 bases, V lost 4 bases, and 8 bases had no gene match. Germline lookup yields CDR1 SNHLY and CDR2 FYNNEI. The CDR3 nucleotides read TGTGCCAGCAGTGTGCCTAGCGGGGGAGACTATACGCAGTATTTT. This encodes CASSVPSGGDYTQYF.

The chain is built from TRBV7-9 and TRBJ1-2, with D tentatively TRBD1 (6 bases). The CDR3 contains 14 residues. Germline V lookup: CDR1 SEHNR, CDR2 FQNEAQ (reference sequence). Trimming cost V 5 bases and J 4 bases, with 14 bases left between them. CDR3 DNA: TGTGCCAGCAGCCTAGGGGGGCAGGTCTATGGCTACACCTTC. This codes for CASSLGGQVYGYTF.

V usage is TRBV4-1 and J usage is TRBJ1-1, with D perhaps matching TRBD1 (6 bases). The CDR3 length is 14 residues. Trimming removed 0 bases at V and 5 bases at J, with 10 bases between. Germline CDR1 is MGHRA and CDR2 is YSYEKL. The CDR3, as DNA: TGCGCCAGCAGCCAAGATCTGAGGGGGACTGAAGCTTTCTTT. Protein: CASSQDLRGTEAFF.

CDR3: CASGLVRGSGELFF. Here the CDR3 DNA reads TGTGCTAGTGGTTTGGTCAGGGGATCCGGGGAGCTGTTTTTT. The genes are TRBV12-5 and TRBJ2-2; tentatively, D is TRBD1 (6 bases). This CDR3 spans 14 amino acids. Trimming stripped 0 bases from V and 6 bases from J, with 8 bases between. Germline CDR1 reads LGHNT; CDR2 reads FRNRAP.

The chain uses TRBV4-1 and TRBJ2-7; a weak D match, TRBD1 (6 bases). Germline V gene lookup returns CDR1 MGHRA and CDR2 YSYEKL. Trimming shortened V by 3 bases and J by 1 base, and 10 bases separated the two germline ends. This CDR3 is built from 14 residues. CDR3 region: CASSHRDNSYEQYF. The CDR3 DNA follows: TGCGCCAGCAGCCACCGGGACAATTCCTACGAGCAGTACTTC.

J is TRBJ2-7 and V is TRBV2; 11 positions match TRBD1. The CDR3 extends over 12 amino acids. The ends lost 11 bases at V and 3 bases at J; junction bases unmatched: 3. Germline V CDR1 and CDR2: SNHLY, FYNNEI. Here the CDR3 reads CAGGQGGYEQYF. The CDR3 nucleotides are TGTGCCGGGGGACAGGGGGGCTACGAGCAGTACTTC.

The chain has TRBV5-5 and TRBJ1-5; D is ambiguous. Trimming pared 2 bases from V and 10 bases from J, leaving 13 bases between. Germline CDR1 and CDR2: SGHKS and YYEKEE (reference sequence). This CDR3 contains 13 residues. The CDR3 DNA reads as TGTGCCAGCAGCTTTCTGTCGCGGAGCCCCCAGCATTTT. It yields the protein CASSFLSRSPQHF.

This chain uses TRBV5-6 with TRBJ1-3; D unresolved. V gave up 4 bases and J gave up 4 bases, with 12 bases separating them. The CDR3 spans 14 residues. Germline V gene lookup returns CDR1 SGHDT and CDR2 YYEEEE. This CDR3 reads CASSPRGWGNTIYF. The DNA of the CDR3 is TGTGCCAGCAGCCCCAGAGGGTGGGGAAACACCATATATTTT.

This chain uses TRBV7-8 with TRBJ1-4, with D tentatively TRBD1 (5 bases). V lost 5 bases, J lost 2 bases, and 9 bases lay in between. This CDR3 is built from 14 residues. CDR1 is SGHVS and CDR2 is FQNEAQ in the germline V gene. DNA of the CDR3: TGTGCCAGCAGCCCGACAGTTACTAATGAAAAACTGTTTTTT. Protein: CASSPTVTNEKLFF. The full variable domain, completed using reference TRBV7-8 and TRBJ1-4, is GAGVSQSPRYKVAKRGQDVALRCDPISGHVSLFWYQQALGQGPEFLTYFQNEAQLDKSGLPSDRFFAERPEGSVSTLKIQRTQQEDSAVYLCASSPTVTNEKLFFGSGTQLSVL.

V usage is TRBV15 and J usage is TRBJ2-5, with D perhaps TRBD2 (5 bases). The J call may be incorrect, as the DNA end agrees better with TRBJ2-7. Germline CDR1 is LNHNV and CDR2 is YYDKDF (reference sequence). The CDR3 extends over 16 amino acids. DNA of the CDR3: TGTGCCACCAGCAGAGATACGCGGGTAGCATCCTACGAGCAGTACTTC. This encodes CATSRDTRVASYEQYF.

This clone was detected only once. The genes are TRBV6-5 and TRBJ2-1, with 9 bases identical to TRBD2. Germline CDR1 is MNHEY and CDR2 is SVGAGI. Germline trimming cut 5 bases from V and 13 bases from J; bases unmatched to any gene: 9. This CDR3 has 13 amino acids. The CDR3 loop reads CASSDMSGRIQFF. CDR3 nucleotide sequence: TGTGCCAGCAGTGATATGAGCGGGAGGATCCAGTTCTTC.

The chain links TRBV2 to TRBJ2-2; 7 bases line up with TRBD2. Trimming took 5 bases from V and 3 from J; bases not matched to a gene: 9. The CDR3 length is 16 residues. CDR1 is SNHLY and CDR2 is FYNNEI in the germline V gene. CDR3 loop: CASSPRLADYTGELFF. The CDR3 coding sequence is TGTGCCAGCAGTCCCCGACTAGCAGACTACACCGGGGAGCTGTTTTTT.

The V and J genes are TRBV7-6 and TRBJ1-5; D unresolved. The CDR3 loop spans 14 amino acids. From germline, CDR1 is SGHVS and CDR2 FNYEAQ. The V gene lost 2 bases and the J gene lost 6 bases, with 11 bases spanning the gap. CDR3 coding DNA: TGTGCCAGCAGCTTAATCGGGGTTGGTCAGCCCCAGCATTTT. It translates to CASSLIGVGQPQHF.

The CDR3 DNA reads as TGTGCCAGTAGTTGGGGGGGCGGAAGCAATCAGCCCCAGCATTTT. Its translation is CASSWGGGSNQPQHF. The chain carries TRBV19 and TRBJ1-5; the D gene is possibly TRBD1 (6 bases). Per germline, CDR1 LNHDA and CDR2 SQIVND (reference sequence). There are 15 residues in the CDR3. V lost 5 bases and J lost 1, with 12 bases in between.

The chain recombines TRBV4-2 with TRBJ2-1; 7 bases are a match to TRBD1. The CDR3 is 15 amino acids. The ends lost 1 base at V and 8 bases at J; junction bases unmatched: 8. In germline, CDR1 is LGHNA, CDR2 YNFKEQ. The CDR3 region is CASSQVRGGMDEQFF. Written as DNA, the CDR3 is TGTGCCAGCAGCCAAGTCAGAGGGGGCATGGATGAGCAGTTCTTC.

This clone occurred a few times. The CDR3 DNA is TGCAGCGCTACCGGGACTGCCGGCGGCTACACCTTC. The encoded protein is CSATGTAGGYTF. V gene TRBV29-1 combines with J gene TRBJ1-2, with a possible D match to TRBD1 (5 bases). CDR1 SQVTM and CDR2 ANQGSEA come from the germline V gene. The CDR3 has 12 amino acids. The V and J ends lost 7 bases and 8 bases respectively, with 17 bases between them.

The chain employs TRBV7-8 and TRBJ2-1, with TRBD2 as a possible D gene (5 bases). Trimming took 4 bases from V and 8 from J, leaving 9 bases between them. The CDR3 length is 12 residues. Germline CDR1 reads SGHVS; CDR2 reads FQNEAQ. This chain's CDR3 is CASSSASYEQFF. CDR3 DNA sequence: TGTGCCAGCAGCTCTGCTAGCTATGAGCAGTTCTTC.

The chain couples TRBV2 to TRBJ2-2; TRBD2 matches at 13 bases. V was pared by 7 bases and J by 1 base, with 15 bases of the junction left unmatched. CDR3 length: 20 amino acids. CDR1 is SNHLY and CDR2 is FYNNEI in the germline V gene. CDR3 protein: CASTVPWTSGSIENTGELFF. The CDR3, as DNA: TGTGCCAGCACCGTTCCCTGGACTAGCGGGAGTATAGAGAACACCGGGGAGCTGTTTTTT.